This T cell receptor (beta chain) was captured in a study of blood T cell repertoires in COVID-19. Sequenced by immunoSEQ multiplex PCR; TCRdb stores in-frame clones only, minus some. The table has 110,000 to 150,000 clones, around four fifths seen once. This CDR3 contains 15 residues. From germline, CDR1 is MNHEY and CDR2 SMNVEV (reference sequence). Trimming removed 2 bases at V and 7 bases at J, with 12 bases between. The chain employs TRBV27 and TRBJ1-6, with D uncertain. The TCR sequence derives from a woman between 45 and 65 years old who had recovered from COVID-19. Sequencing was done on a sample of PBMCs or T cells enriched from blood (not recorded which). The CDR3 DNA reads TGTGCCAGCAGTTTACTGGTTCGAGGGAATTCACCCCTCCACTTT. Translating gives CASSLLVRGNSPLHF.